These 25 T cell receptor beta chains were sequenced from one sample in a study of blood T cell repertoires in COVID-19. Sequencing used immunoSEQ multiplex PCR; TCRdb keeps in-frame clones, though not all of them. The sample lists about 210,000 clones, roughly four fifths occurring once. Sequenced input: peripheral blood. The receptors derive from a woman in her forties with acute or convalescent COVID-19.

The V call is TRBV18, the J call TRBJ2-7, with TRBD1 matching over 8 bases. CDR1 is KGHSH and CDR2 is LQKENI in the germline V gene. CDR3 length equals 13 residues. V lost 5 bases and J lost 4; bases outside the gene matches: 4. The DNA for the CDR3 is TGTGCCAGCTCAAGACAGGGGAAGTACGAGCAGTACTTC. Encoded protein: CASSRQGKYEQYF.

The chain couples TRBV29-1 to TRBJ2-7, with TRBD2 as a possible D gene (6 bases). Germline assignment: CDR1 SQVTM and CDR2 ANQGSEA. CDR3 size: 16 residues. V lost 5 bases, J lost 3 bases, and 23 bases lay in between. CDR3 nucleotides: TGCAGCGTTCAGGGATCCTACAGGACGGGGGACTACGAGCAGTACTTC. The encoded protein is CSVQGSYRTGDYEQYF.

Turning to this clone: At one end, the junction sequence differs from germline, possibly due to a read error. The J gene is TRBJ2-7, the V gene TRBV5-6; 9 bases map to TRBD1. The germline CDR1 and CDR2 sequences are SGHDT and YYEEEE. This CDR3 has 16 residues. The CDR3 loop reads CANSSSRDRVPTEQYF. The CDR3 DNA sequence: TGTGCCAACAGCTCGTCCCGGGACAGGGTCCCTACCGAGCAGTACTTC.

The chain combines TRBV19 with TRBJ1-5; 11 bases align to TRBD1. J was trimmed by 6 bases and V by 4 bases; bases with no gene match: 5. Germline CDR1 is LNHDA and CDR2 is SQIVND (reference sequence). The CDR3 runs 15 residues. In DNA, the CDR3 is TGTGCCAGTAGTACCCGGGACAGGGGGGTTCAGCCCCAGCATTTT. Protein product: CASSTRDRGVQPQHF.

This sequence joins TRBV9 and TRBJ2-1; 10 nucleotides match TRBD2. This CDR3 region has 14 residues. The ends lost 1 base at V and 6 bases at J; junction bases unmatched: 1. Germline V lookup: CDR1 SGDLS, CDR2 YYNGEE. The CDR3 region is CASSVPSGSNEQFF. CDR3 bases: TGTGCCAGCAGCGTACCTAGCGGGAGCAATGAGCAGTTCTTC.

The CDR3 loop reads CASSYGGDSDSPLHF. The CDR3 DNA sequence: TGTGCCAGCAGTTACGGAGGGGATTCGGATTCACCCCTCCACTTT. The chain employs TRBV6-6 and TRBJ1-6; D might be TRBD1 (5 bases). The V end was cut by 2 bases, the J end by 8 bases, with 13 bases between. This CDR3 is built from 15 residues. Germline CDR1 is MNHNY and CDR2 is SVGAGI (reference sequence).

The sample holds a few counts of this clone. The chain carries TRBV21-1 and TRBJ2-7; the table assigns TRBD1, which was not confirmed against the DNA. TRBV21-1 is listed as a pseudogene. The CDR3 loop spans 16 amino acids. CDR3 sequence reads: CASSKVERDSSYEQYF. The CDR3 nucleotides read TGTGCCAGCAGCAAAGTCGAGAGGGACAGCTCCTACGAGCAGTACTTC.

V and J are TRBV7-3 and TRBJ2-7; TRBD2 matches 10 bases. The CDR3 covers 14 residues. CDR1 and CDR2 (germline): SGHTA, FQGTGA. V lost 4 bases to trimming and J lost 7 bases; unmatched junction nucleotides: 7. The CDR3: CASSWSGGAAEQYF. In DNA, the CDR3 is TGTGCCAGCAGCTGGAGCGGGGGGGCGGCAGAGCAGTACTTC. The full variable domain, completed using reference TRBV7-3 and TRBJ2-7, is GAGVSQTPSNKVTEKGKYVELRCDPISGHTALYWYRQSLGQGPEFLIYFQGTGAADDSGLPNDRFFAVRPEGSVSTLKIQRTERGDSAVYLCASSWSGGAAEQYFGPGTRLTVT.

The chain has TRBV6-6 and TRBJ2-6; 8 bases are a match to TRBD1. Germline CDR1 is MNHNY and CDR2 is SVGAGI (reference sequence). This CDR3 has 20 residues. V lost 6 bases to trimming and J lost 1 base; unmatched junction nucleotides: 17. The CDR3 DNA reads TGTGCCAGCAGCCCCAGTACCGGACAGGGCCTCCTATCTGGGGCCAACGTCCTGACTTTC. This translates into CASSPSTGQGLLSGANVLTF.

CDR3 nucleotides: TGTGCTAGTGGGCCTGGGGCTAGCTACAATGAGCAGTTCTTC. It encodes CASGPGASYNEQFF. This sequence joins TRBV12-5 and TRBJ2-1; D might be TRBD1 (5 bases). Trimming cost V 6 bases and J 3 bases, with 12 bases left between them. Germline V gene lookup returns CDR1 LGHNT and CDR2 FRNRAP. The CDR3 spans 14 residues.

This clone was observed a single time. The CDR3 is CASSFLGRGDTEAFF. The CDR3 coding sequence is TGTGCCAGCAGTTTCTTGGGCAGGGGGGACACTGAAGCTTTCTTT. The V call is TRBV27, the J call TRBJ1-1, with 7 bases that match TRBD1. Per germline, CDR1 MNHEY and CDR2 SMNVEV (reference sequence). The CDR3 runs to 15 residues. Trimming cost V 3 bases and J 3 bases; bases outside gene matches: 7.

V usage is TRBV10-1 and J usage is TRBJ2-1; 12 bases agree with TRBD2. Trimming removed 0 bases from V and 5 bases from J; junction bases left unmatched: 8. This CDR3 has 18 amino acids. Per germline, CDR1 WNHNN and CDR2 SYGVQD (reference sequence). The DNA for the CDR3 is TGCGCCAGCAGTGAGTCGAAAGTAACTAGCGGGAGGAACAATGAGCAGTTCTTC. Its translation is CASSESKVTSGRNNEQFF.

The genes are TRBV24-1 and TRBJ1-2, with 7 bases aligning to TRBD1. V shed 9 bases and J 0 bases; nucleotides not matched to a gene: 3. The V gene's germline CDR1 is KGHDR and CDR2 SFDVKD. CDR3 length: 13 residues. This CDR3 reads CATARGANYGYTF. The CDR3 region has the DNA TGTGCCACCGCCAGGGGGGCTAACTATGGCTACACCTTC.

This sequence joins TRBV13 and TRBJ2-7; 9 bases are a match to TRBD2. Germline V lookup: CDR1 PRHDT, CDR2 FYEKMQ (reference sequence). The V gene end was trimmed by 7 bases and the J gene end by 7 bases; junction bases not matched to a gene: 8. The CDR3 length is 13 residues. CDR3 nucleotides: TGTGCCAGCACCCTAGCGGGAAGTTGGGAGCAGTACTTC. Protein product: CASTLAGSWEQYF.

The CDR3 bases are TGTGCCAGCAGCCCAACTAGCGGGAGGAGTTCCCAGTACTTC. Its translation: CASSPTSGRSSQYF. J is TRBJ2-5 and V is TRBV7-8; 12 bases are shared with TRBD2. From germline, CDR1 is SGHVS and CDR2 FQNEAQ. This CDR3 has 14 residues. Unmatched junction bases numbered 7, after V lost 5 bases and J lost 9 bases. Combining the CDR3 with reference TRBV7-8 and TRBJ2-5 gives the whole variable domain GAGVSQSPRYKVAKRGQDVALRCDPISGHVSLFWYQQALGQGPEFLTYFQNEAQLDKSGLPSDRFFAERPEGSVSTLKIQRTQQEDSAVYLCASSPTSGRSSQYFGPGTRLLVL.

The rearrangement joins TRBV6-5 to TRBJ2-3, with TRBD2 matching over 7 bases. This CDR3 contains 14 residues. V trimming: 7 bases; J trimming: 2 bases; junction bases outside the gene matches: 6. Germline loops: CDR1 MNHEY, CDR2 SVGAGI. DNA for the CDR3: TGTGCCAGCACCCCGAGCGGGACCACAGATACGCAGTATTTT. It is translated as CASTPSGTTDTQYF.

The chain couples TRBV7-3 to TRBJ2-3; TRBD2 is a possible D gene (5 bases). CDR1 SGHTA and CDR2 FQGTGA come from the germline V gene. Trimming took 5 bases from V and 10 from J, leaving 19 bases between them. The CDR3 is made up of 14 amino acids. The CDR3 protein is CASSLSGGASSQYF. CDR3 DNA sequence: TGTGCCAGCAGCCTCAGCGGAGGCGCATCATCGCAGTATTTT.

The V call is TRBV5-1, the J call TRBJ1-1; D is possibly TRBD1 (6 bases). The CDR3 sequence is 12 residues long. Trimming took off 1 base at V and 8 bases at J, with 9 bases between the two ends. The germline CDR1 and CDR2 sequences are SGHRS and YFSETQ. The CDR3 DNA reads TGCGCCAGCAGCTTGACCAGGGGAGAAGCTTTCTTT. Its protein is CASSLTRGEAFF.

This chain connects TRBV7-8 to TRBJ1-5; 7 positions agree with TRBD1. Germline assignment: CDR1 SGHVS and CDR2 FQNEAQ. The CDR3 runs to 14 residues. After removal of 5 bases from V and 7 bases from J, the junction contained 8 bases not matched to a gene. The CDR3 coding sequence is TGTGCCAGCAGCGGTAGACAGGGACGGCAGCCCCAGCATTTT. Its translation is CASSGRQGRQPQHF.

The chain carries TRBV2 and TRBJ1-2; 7 positions match TRBD1. CDR3 length equals 16 residues. CDR1 and CDR2 (germline): SNHLY, FYNNEI. V was clipped by 6 bases and J by 4 bases; unmatched bases: 14. CDR3 residues: CASRQIEQGLGYGYTF. CDR3 in DNA: TGTGCCAGCAGACAAATTGAACAGGGGCTCGGCTATGGCTACACCTTC.

A word on this clone: Other DNA variants within this sample encode the same CDR3. The chain uses TRBV19 and TRBJ2-7; a possible D gene is TRBD2 (6 bases). This CDR3 has 14 amino acids. Trimming took off 1 base at V and 2 bases at J, with 9 bases between the two ends. Germline loops: CDR1 LNHDA, CDR2 SQIVND (reference sequence). CDR3 residues: CASSIAGGPYEQYF. The CDR3 nucleotides are TGTGCCAGTAGTATAGCCGGAGGGCCCTACGAGCAGTACTTC.

This clone has only a few counts. The rearrangement joins TRBV7-8 to TRBJ2-5; perhaps TRBD2 as D (5 bases). This CDR3 region has 16 residues. CDR1 is SGHVS and CDR2 is FQNEAQ in the germline V gene. Deletions cut 1 base from V and 1 base from J, with 13 bases between. In DNA form, the CDR3 reads TGTGCCAGCAGCTTAGAATTTGGCGGGCTCCAAGAGACCCAGTACTTC. The encoded protein is CASSLEFGGLQETQYF.

The chain joins TRBV10-3 to TRBJ2-5; TRBD2 aligns across 9 bases. From germline, CDR1 is ENHRY and CDR2 SYGVKD. J lost 5 bases, V lost 8 bases, and 3 bases had no gene match. This CDR3 is 12 amino acids long. CDR3 DNA sequence: TGTGCCATCTCTAGCGGGGAGGAGACCCAGTACTTC. It is translated as CAISSGEETQYF.

This rearrangement joins TRBV24-1 to TRBJ2-1, with TRBD1 identical over 10 bases. The ends lost 4 bases at V and 10 bases at J; junction bases unmatched: 12. Per the germline V gene, CDR1 is KGHDR and CDR2 is SFDVKD. The CDR3 spans 16 residues. CDR3 amino acids: CATSDQTGGVIEEQFF. The CDR3 DNA reads TGTGCCACCAGTGACCAGACAGGGGGCGTAATAGAGGAGCAGTTCTTC.

This clone showed up just a few times. The V gene is TRBV4-2, the J gene TRBJ2-1, with TRBD2 as a possible D gene (6 bases). Between the trimmed V and J ends, which lost 3 bases and 4 bases, there was a span of 16 bases. Germline V CDR1 and CDR2: LGHNA, YNFKEQ. CDR3 length equals 16 residues. In DNA form, the CDR3 reads TGTGCCAGCAGCCACGAGGATCGGGGGACTTACAATGAGCAGTTCTTC. Translated: CASSHEDRGTYNEQFF.